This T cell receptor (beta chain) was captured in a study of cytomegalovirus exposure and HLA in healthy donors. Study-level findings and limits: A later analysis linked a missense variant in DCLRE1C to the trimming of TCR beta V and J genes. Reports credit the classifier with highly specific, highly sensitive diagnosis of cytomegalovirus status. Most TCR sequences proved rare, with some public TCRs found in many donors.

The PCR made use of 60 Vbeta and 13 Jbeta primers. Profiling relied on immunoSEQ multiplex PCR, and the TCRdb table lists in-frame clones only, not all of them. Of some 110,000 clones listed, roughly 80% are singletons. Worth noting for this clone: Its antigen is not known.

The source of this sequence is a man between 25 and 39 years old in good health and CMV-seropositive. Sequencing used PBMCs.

This CDR3 reads CASSPQPTGSGGEKLFF. In DNA form, the CDR3 reads TGTGCCAGTAGTCCTCAACCCACAGGTTCGGGGGGAGAAAAACTGTTTTTT. The chain uses TRBV19 and TRBJ1-4, with a weak D call TRBD1 (5 bases). V shed 5 bases and J shed 8 bases, with 24 bases lying between them. CDR3 length: 17 residues. Per germline, CDR1 LNHDA and CDR2 SQIVND (reference sequence).